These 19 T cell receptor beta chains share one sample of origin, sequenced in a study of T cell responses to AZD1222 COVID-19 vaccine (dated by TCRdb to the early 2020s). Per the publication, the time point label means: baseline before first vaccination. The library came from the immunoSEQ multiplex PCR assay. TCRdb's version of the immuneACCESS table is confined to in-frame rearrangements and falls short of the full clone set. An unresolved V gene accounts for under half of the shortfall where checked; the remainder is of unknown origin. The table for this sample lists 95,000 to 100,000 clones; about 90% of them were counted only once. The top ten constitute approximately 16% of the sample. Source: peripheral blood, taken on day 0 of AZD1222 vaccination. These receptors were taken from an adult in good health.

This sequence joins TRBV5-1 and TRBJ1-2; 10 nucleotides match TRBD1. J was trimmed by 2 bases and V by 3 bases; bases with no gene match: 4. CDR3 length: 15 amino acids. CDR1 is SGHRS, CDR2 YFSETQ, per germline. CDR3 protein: CASSSRDRGNYGYTF. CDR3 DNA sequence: TGCGCCAGCAGCTCCCGGGACAGGGGCAACTATGGCTACACCTTC. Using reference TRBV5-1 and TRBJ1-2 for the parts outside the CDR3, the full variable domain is KAGVTQTPRYLIKTRGQQVTLSCSPISGHRSVSWYQQTPGQGLQFLFEYFSETQRNKGNFPGRFSGRQFSNSRSEMNVSTLELGDSALYLCASSSRDRGNYGYTFGSGTRLTVV.

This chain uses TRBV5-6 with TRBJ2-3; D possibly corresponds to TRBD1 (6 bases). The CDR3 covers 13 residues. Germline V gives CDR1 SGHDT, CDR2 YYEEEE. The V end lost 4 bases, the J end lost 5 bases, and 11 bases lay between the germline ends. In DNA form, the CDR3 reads TGTGCCAGCAGCCGGTTACAGGGAGATACGCAGTATTTT. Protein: CASSRLQGDTQYF. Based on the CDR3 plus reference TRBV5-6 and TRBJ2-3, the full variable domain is DAGVTQSPTHLIKTRGQQVTLRCSPKSGHDTVSWYQQALGQGPQFIFQYYEEEERQRGNFPDRFSGHQFPNYSSELNVNALLLGDSALYLCASSRLQGDTQYFGPGTRLTVL.

The CDR3 reads CASSLNSDTIYF. CDR3 nucleotides: TGTGCCAGCAGCTTGAATTCGGACACCATATATTTT. This chain joins TRBV5-4 and TRBJ1-3, with D unclear. CDR3 length: 12 residues. Trimming stripped 1 base from V and 8 bases from J, with 7 bases between. CDR1 and CDR2 (germline): SGHNT, YYREEE (reference sequence).

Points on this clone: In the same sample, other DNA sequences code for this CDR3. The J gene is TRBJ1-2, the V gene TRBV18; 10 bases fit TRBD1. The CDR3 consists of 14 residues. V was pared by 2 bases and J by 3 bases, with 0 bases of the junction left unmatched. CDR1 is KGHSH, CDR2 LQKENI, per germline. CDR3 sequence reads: CASSPGTGDYGYTF. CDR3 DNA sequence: TGTGCCAGCTCACCAGGGACAGGGGACTATGGCTACACCTTC. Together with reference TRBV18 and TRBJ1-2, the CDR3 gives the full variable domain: NAGVMQNPRHLVRRRGQEARLRCSPMKGHSHVYWYRQLPEEGLKFMVYLQKENIIDESGMPKERFSAEFPKEGPSILRIQQVVRGDSAAYFCASSPGTGDYGYTFGSGTRLTVV.

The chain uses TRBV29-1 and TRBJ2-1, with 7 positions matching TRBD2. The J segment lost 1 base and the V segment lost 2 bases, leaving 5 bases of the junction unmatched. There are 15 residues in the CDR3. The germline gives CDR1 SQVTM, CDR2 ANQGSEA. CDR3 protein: CSVEPKRGSYNEQFF. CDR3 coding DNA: TGCAGCGTTGAACCCAAGCGGGGTTCCTACAATGAGCAGTTCTTC.

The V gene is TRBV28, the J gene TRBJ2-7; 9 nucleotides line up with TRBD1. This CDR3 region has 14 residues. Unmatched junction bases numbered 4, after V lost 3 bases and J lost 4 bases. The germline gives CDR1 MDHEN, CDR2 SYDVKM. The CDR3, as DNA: TGTGCCAGCAGTTTTCCGGGACAGGGTTACGAGCAGTACTTC. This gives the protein CASSFPGQGYEQYF.

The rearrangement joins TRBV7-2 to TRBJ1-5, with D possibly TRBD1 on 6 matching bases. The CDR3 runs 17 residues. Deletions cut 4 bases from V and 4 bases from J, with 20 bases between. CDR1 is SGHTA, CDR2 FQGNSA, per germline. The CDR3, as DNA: TGTGCCAGCAGCTCAAGTAGGGGGGCGATGGGAAATCAGCCCCAGCATTTT. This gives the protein CASSSSRGAMGNQPQHF.

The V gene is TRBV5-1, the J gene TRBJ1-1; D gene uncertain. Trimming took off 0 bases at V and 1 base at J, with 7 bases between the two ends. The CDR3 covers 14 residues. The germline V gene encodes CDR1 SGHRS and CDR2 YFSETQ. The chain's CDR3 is CASSLVAANTEAFF. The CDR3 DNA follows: TGCGCCAGCAGCTTGGTAGCCGCGAACACTGAAGCTTTCTTT.

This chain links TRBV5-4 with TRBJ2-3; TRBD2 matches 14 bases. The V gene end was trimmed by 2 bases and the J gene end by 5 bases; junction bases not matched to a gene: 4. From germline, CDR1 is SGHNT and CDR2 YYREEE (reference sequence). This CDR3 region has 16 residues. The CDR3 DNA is TGTGCCAGCAGCTTACGACTAGCGGGAGGGCTAGATACGCAGTATTTT. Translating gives CASSLRLAGGLDTQYF.

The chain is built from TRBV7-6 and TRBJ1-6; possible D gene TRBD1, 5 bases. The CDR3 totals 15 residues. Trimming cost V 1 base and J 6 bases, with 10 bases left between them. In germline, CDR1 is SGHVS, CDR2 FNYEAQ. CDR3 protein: CASSLGQGSNSPLHF. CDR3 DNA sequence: TGTGCCAGCAGCTTAGGGCAGGGCTCTAATTCACCCCTCCACTTT.

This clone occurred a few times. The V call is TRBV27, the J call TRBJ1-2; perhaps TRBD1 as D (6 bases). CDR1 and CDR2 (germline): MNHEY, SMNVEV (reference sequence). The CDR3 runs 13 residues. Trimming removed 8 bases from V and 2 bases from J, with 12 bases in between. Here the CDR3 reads CASARGGNYGYTF. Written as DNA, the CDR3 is TGTGCCAGCGCCAGGGGAGGAAACTATGGCTACACCTTC.

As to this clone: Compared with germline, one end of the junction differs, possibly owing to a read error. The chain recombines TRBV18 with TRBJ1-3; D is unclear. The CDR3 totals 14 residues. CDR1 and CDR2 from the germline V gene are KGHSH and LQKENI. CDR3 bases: TGTGCCAGCTCACCAGGGTCAACTGGAGACACCATATATTTT. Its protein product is CASSPGSTGDTIYF.

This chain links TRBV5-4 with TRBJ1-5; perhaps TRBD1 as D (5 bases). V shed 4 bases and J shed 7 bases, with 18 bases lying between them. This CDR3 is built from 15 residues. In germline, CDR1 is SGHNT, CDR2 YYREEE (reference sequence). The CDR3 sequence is CASSTDPARGQPQHF. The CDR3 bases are TGTGCCAGCAGCACAGACCCGGCCCGGGGGCAGCCCCAGCATTTT.

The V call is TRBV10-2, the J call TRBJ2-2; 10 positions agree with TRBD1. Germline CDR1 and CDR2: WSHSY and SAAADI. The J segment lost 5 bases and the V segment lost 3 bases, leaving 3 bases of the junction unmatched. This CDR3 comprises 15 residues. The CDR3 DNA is TGCGCCAGCAGTGAAGGACAGGGGGTAACCGGGGAGCTGTTTTTT. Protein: CASSEGQGVTGELFF.

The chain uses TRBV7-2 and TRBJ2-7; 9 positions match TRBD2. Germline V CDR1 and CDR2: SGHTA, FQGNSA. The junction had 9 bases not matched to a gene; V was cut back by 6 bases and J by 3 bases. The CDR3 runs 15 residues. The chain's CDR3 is CASREFSGSGYEQYF. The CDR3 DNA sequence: TGTGCCAGCAGGGAGTTTAGCGGGAGCGGCTACGAGCAGTACTTC.

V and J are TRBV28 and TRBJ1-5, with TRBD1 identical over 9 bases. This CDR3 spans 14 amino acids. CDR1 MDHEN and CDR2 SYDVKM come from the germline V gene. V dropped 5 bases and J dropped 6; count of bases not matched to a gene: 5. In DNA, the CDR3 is TGTGCCAGCAGTCCGGGACAGGGCATTCAGCCCCAGCATTTT. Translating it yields CASSPGQGIQPQHF.

CDR3 in DNA: TGTGCCAGTAGTATAGAGGTAGATCAGCCCCAGCATTTT. It encodes CASSIEVDQPQHF. The chain has TRBV19 and TRBJ1-5; the D is unclear. Looked up from germline, CDR1 is LNHDA and CDR2 is SQIVND (reference sequence). V was shortened by 0 bases and J by 5 bases, with 5 bases between the two germline ends. The CDR3 contains 13 residues.

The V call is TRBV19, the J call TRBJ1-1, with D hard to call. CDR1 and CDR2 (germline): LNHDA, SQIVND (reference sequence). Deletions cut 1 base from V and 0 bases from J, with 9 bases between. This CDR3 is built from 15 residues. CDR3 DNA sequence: TGTGCCAGTAGTATAGCGGCCAGAGTGAACACTGAAGCTTTCTTT. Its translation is CASSIAARVNTEAFF.

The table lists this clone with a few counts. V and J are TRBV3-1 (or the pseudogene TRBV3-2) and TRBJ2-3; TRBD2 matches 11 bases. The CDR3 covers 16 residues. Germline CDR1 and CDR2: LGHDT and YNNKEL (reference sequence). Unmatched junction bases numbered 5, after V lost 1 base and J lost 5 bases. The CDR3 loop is CASSQGLAGGQDTQYF. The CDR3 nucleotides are TGTGCCAGCAGCCAAGGCCTAGCGGGAGGTCAAGATACGCAGTATTTT.